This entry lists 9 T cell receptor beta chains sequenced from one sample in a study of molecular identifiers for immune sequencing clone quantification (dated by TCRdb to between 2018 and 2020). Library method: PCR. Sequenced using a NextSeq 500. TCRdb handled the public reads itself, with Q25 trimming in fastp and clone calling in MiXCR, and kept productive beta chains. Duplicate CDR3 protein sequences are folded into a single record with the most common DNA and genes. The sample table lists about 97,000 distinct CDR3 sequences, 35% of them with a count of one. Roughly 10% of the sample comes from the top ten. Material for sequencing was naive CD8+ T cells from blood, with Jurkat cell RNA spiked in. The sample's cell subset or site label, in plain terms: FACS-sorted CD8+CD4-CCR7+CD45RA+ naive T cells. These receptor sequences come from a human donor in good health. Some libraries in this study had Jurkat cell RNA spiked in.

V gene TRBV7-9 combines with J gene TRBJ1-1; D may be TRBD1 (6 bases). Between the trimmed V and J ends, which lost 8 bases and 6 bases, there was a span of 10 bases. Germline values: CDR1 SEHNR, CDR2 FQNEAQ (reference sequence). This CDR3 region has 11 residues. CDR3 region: CASGDRPEAFF. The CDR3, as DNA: TGTGCCAGCGGCGACAGGCCTGAAGCTTTCTTT.

The CDR3 loop reads CASSSTTGSYEQYF. CDR3 DNA sequence: TGCGCCAGCAGTAGCACGACAGGTTCCTACGAGCAGTACTTC. The J gene is TRBJ2-7, the V gene TRBV10-1, with D possibly matching TRBD1 (6 bases). The CDR3 covers 14 residues. CDR1 WNHNN and CDR2 SYGVQD come from the germline V gene (reference sequence). The germline V and J ends were trimmed by 5 bases and 1 base, with 12 bases remaining between them.

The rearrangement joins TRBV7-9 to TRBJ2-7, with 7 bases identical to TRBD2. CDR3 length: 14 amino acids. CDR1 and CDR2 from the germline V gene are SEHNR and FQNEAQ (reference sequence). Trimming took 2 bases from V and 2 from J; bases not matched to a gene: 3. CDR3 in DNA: TGTGCCAGCAGCTTAACCGGACTAGCCTACGAGCAGTACTTC. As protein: CASSLTGLAYEQYF.

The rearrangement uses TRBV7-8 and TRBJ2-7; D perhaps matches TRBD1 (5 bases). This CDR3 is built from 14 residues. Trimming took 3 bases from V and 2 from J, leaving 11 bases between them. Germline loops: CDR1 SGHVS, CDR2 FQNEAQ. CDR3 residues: CASSLWQGPYEQYF. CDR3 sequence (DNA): TGTGCCAGCAGCTTGTGGCAGGGCCCCTACGAGCAGTACTTC.

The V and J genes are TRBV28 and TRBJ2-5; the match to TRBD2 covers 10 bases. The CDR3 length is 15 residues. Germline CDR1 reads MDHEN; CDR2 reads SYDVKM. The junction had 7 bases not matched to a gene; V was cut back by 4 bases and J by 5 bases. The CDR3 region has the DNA TGTGCCAGCAGTTCGACCCCGGGACTAGCGGAGACCCAGTACTTC. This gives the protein CASSSTPGLAETQYF.

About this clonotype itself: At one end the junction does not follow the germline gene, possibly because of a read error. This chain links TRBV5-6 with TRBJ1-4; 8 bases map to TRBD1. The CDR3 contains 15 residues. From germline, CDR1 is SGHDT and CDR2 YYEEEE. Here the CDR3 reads CASSLDLDRDENLFF. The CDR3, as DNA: TGTGCCAGCAGCTTGGACCTGGACAGGGATGAAAATCTGTTTTTT.

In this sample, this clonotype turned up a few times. In DNA, the CDR3 is TGTGCCAGCGGATATACAAGAGATACGCAGTATTTT. Amino acid sequence: CASGYTRDTQYF. V and J are TRBV5-4 and TRBJ2-3, with D unresolved. CDR3 size: 12 residues. V was cut by 7 bases and J by 5 bases, with 11 bases left in between. Germline V gene lookup returns CDR1 SGHNT and CDR2 YYREEE (reference sequence).

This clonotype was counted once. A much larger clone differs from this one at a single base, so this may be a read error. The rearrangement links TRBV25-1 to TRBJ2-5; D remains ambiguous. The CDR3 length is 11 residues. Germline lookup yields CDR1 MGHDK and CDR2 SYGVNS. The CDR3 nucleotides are TGTGCCAGCAGTGAACCAGAGACCCAGAACTTC. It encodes CASSEPETQNF.

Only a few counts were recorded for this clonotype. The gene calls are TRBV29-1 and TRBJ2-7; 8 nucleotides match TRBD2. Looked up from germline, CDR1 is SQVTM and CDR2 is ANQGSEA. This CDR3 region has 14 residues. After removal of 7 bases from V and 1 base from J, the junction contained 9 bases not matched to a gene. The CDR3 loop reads CSALSGIPSYEQYF. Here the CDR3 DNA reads TGCAGCGCCCTTAGCGGGATACCATCCTACGAGCAGTACTTC.